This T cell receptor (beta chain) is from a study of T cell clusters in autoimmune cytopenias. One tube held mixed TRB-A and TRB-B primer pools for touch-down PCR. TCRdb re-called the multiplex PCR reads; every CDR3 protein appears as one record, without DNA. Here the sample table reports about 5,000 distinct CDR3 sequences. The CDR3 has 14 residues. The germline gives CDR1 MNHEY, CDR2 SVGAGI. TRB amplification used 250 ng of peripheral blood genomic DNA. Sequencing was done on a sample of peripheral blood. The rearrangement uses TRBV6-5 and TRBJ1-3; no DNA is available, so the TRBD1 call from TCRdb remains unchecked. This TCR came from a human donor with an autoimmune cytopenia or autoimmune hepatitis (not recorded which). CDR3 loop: CASSPGVAGNTIYF.